This is a list of T cell receptor beta chains from one sample in a study of shared clonotypes between healthy human individuals. Repertoires were generated with immunoSEQ multiplex PCR, while TCRdb's copy carries only in-frame clones and drops some. The sample lists 850,000 to 1,200,000 clones, approximately 72% occurring once. Sequencing was done on a sample of memory CD4+ T cells sorted from blood. These receptors were collected from a man aged 18 to 29 in good health. The CDR3 runs from the conserved cysteine through the conserved F or W. Fields, in order: clone size, J gene, D gene, V gene, CDR3 DNA, CDR3 protein. The D gene is left open where the match is weak. Part of the rows lack a size; the others show once, few, many or a class for expanded clones.

. TRBJ2-7 TRBD1 TRBV10-3 TGTGCCATTTCTAAGGGGGCCGAGCAGTACTTC CAISKGAEQYF
. TRBJ2-5 TRBD2 TRBV6-6 TGTGCCAGCAGTTACAAGCTAGCGGGATTTGAGACCCAGTACTTC CASSYKLAGFETQYF
. TRBJ1-1 . TRBV28 TGTGCCAGCAGCTCTCTACAGTTGAACACTGAAGCTTTCTTT CASSSLQLNTEAFF
. TRBJ1-1 . TRBV18 TGTGCCAGCTCACCATACGTCATCCGGGTTGGTGACACTGAAGCTTTCTTT CASSPYVIRVGDTEAFF
. TRBJ2-7 . TRBV2 TGTGCCAGCAGTGCCCAGGGCAGCTCCTACGAGCAGTACTTC CASSAQGSSYEQYF
. TRBJ1-5 . TRBV5-5 TGTGCCAGCAGCTTGGGGGTGGGCCCGGGCAATCAGCCCCAGCATTTT CASSLGVGPGNQPQHF
. TRBJ2-2 TRBD2 TRBV10-3 TGTGCCATCAGTGAGTCGACAGTGGCGGGGGGGCTCGGCGGGGAGCTGTTTTTT CAISESTVAGGLGGELFF
. TRBJ1-3 . TRBV5-1 TGCGCCAGCAGCTTGGGAGGGGTCACCTCTGGAAACACCATATATTTT CASSLGGVTSGNTIYF
. TRBJ1-1 . TRBV15 TGTGCCACCAGCAGAGATCGGGGGTTGAACACTGAAGCTTTCTTT CATSRDRGLNTEAFF
. TRBJ1-4 . TRBV5-1 TGCGCCAGCAGCTTGGACCCCAGCGGCAGTGAAAAACTGTTTTTT CASSLDPSGSEKLFF
. TRBJ2-7 TRBD1 TRBV6-5 TGTGCCAGCAGTTACTCGGGGACAGGGGTCTACGAGCAGTACTTC CASSYSGTGVYEQYF
many TRBJ1-2 TRBD1 TRBV7-2 TGTGCCAGCAGCCGAAACAGGGGTGGCTATGGCTACACCTTC CASSRNRGGYGYTF
. TRBJ1-1 . TRBV6-1 TGTGCCAGCAGTGGGAGGTTGGGCAGGCAGAACACTGAAGCTTTCTTT CASSGRLGRQNTEAFF
few TRBJ2-1 . TRBV19 TGTGCCAGTAGTATAGATCGGGCGGGGAGCTCCTACAATGAGCAGTTCTTC CASSIDRAGSSYNEQFF
. TRBJ2-7 . TRBV5-4 TGTGCCAGCAGCTGGGACTTCTACGAGCAGTACTTC CASSWDFYEQYF
. TRBJ2-7 . TRBV7-2 TGTGCCAGCAGCTTAGGAGGGAAGGGTAGAGGTCTTTACGAGCAGTACTTC CASSLGGKGRGLYEQYF
few TRBJ2-7 . TRBV28 TGTGCCAGCGGGATAGCGTACCCCTACGAGCAGTACTTC CASGIAYPYEQYF
few TRBJ2-2 TRBD2 TRBV5-8 TGTGCCAGCAGCCGCGGACTAGCTGCCGGGGAGCTGTTTTTT CASSRGLAAGELFF
. TRBJ2-1 . TRBV7-8 TGTGCCAGCAGCTTAGGGGTAGAGCAGTTCTTC CASSLGVEQFF
. TRBJ1-6 TRBD1 TRBV6-1 TGTGCCAGCCGGGACAGGGGCCTCTCTCCCCTCCACTTT CASRDRGLSPLHF
. TRBJ1-4 . TRBV2 TGTGCCAGCAGTCAACAGGGAGGGGGTAAGAGTGAAAAACTGTTTTTT CASSQQGGGKSEKLFF
. TRBJ2-1 TRBD1 TRBV2 TGTGCCAGCAGTGCCGACAGGGGCTCCTACAATGAGCAGTTCTTC CASSADRGSYNEQFF
. TRBJ2-7 . TRBV9 TGTGCCAGCAGCGTAGTAGTTTGGGCAGGGGCATTCAGGGGACGGGGCTACGAGCAGTACTTC CASSVVVWAGAFRGRGYEQYF
few TRBJ1-1 . TRBV25-1 TGTGCCAGCAGTGATCCCCAGGTGGCTTTCTTT CASSDPQVAFF
. TRBJ1-5 . TRBV30 TGTGCCTGGAGTGTACCCCCGGATGATAGCAATCAGCCCCAGCATTTT CAWSVPPDDSNQPQHF
. TRBJ1-2 . TRBV6-5 TGTGCCAGCAGTCGACAAAAGGTGGTTTCCTATGGCTACACCTTC CASSRQKVVSYGYTF
many TRBJ2-7 TRBD1 TRBV6-1 TGTGCCACTGACAGGGTAGGCGAGCAGTACTTC CATDRVGEQYF
. TRBJ2-7 TRBD1 TRBV11-1 TGTGCCAGCAGCTCACCGGGACAGTCCTACGAGCAGTACTTC CASSSPGQSYEQYF
. TRBJ1-2 . TRBV29-1 TGCAGCGTTGAAAGAGGGCTTGGGGATGGCTACACCTTC CSVERGLGDGYTF
few TRBJ1-2 . TRBV10-3 TGTGCCATCAGTGAGCCGACCCGGGGGTATGGCTACACCTTC CAISEPTRGYGYTF
. TRBJ2-2 . TRBV19 TGTGCCAGTAGTATTGGGGCAGGGGTCACCGGGGAGCTGTTTTTT CASSIGAGVTGELFF
. TRBJ2-2 . TRBV5-1 TGCGCCAGCAGCTTGTCTGGCACCGGGGAGCTGTTTTTT CASSLSGTGELFF
. TRBJ2-3 . TRBV30 TGTGCCTGGAGTATGGGGGCCCCCACAGATACGCAGTATTTT CAWSMGAPTDTQYF
. TRBJ1-1 . TRBV5-5 TGTGCCAGCAGGCGGGGCGTTATGAACACTGAAGCTTTCTTT CASRRGVMNTEAFF
. TRBJ1-1 TRBD1 TRBV10-3 TGTGCCATCAGCGCCCAGGGACAGGGGTCTGAAGCTTTCTTT CAISAQGQGSEAFF
. TRBJ2-2 . TRBV2 TGTGCCAGCAGGGGGTCGGGGCGGAACACCGGGGAGCTGTTTTTT CASRGSGRNTGELFF
. TRBJ2-5 TRBD2 TRBV28 TGTGCCAGCAGCGGGGGGTCCCAAGAGACCCAGTACTTC CASSGGSQETQYF
. TRBJ1-5 . TRBV6-1 TGTGCCAGCAGTGAAGTGGCCCCTAACGATCAGCCCCAGCATTTT CASSEVAPNDQPQHF
. TRBJ2-4 . TRBV10-1 TGCGCCAGCAGTGAGGGCGCGGGAGCCAAAAACATTCAGTACTTC CASSEGAGAKNIQYF
. TRBJ2-7 TRBD2 TRBV5-6 TGTGCCTCCGGGAGGGTTCACGAGCAGTACTTC CASGRVHEQYF
. TRBJ1-1 . TRBV6-4 TGTGCCAGCAGTGACATCGGGGGTGTGACTGAAGCTTTCTTT CASSDIGGVTEAFF
. TRBJ2-6 . TRBV25-1 TGTGCCAGCAGTGACCTGGCTGGGGCCAACGTCCTGACTTTC CASSDLAGANVLTF
. TRBJ1-5 . TRBV27 TGTGCCAGCAGTTTTGCTGGGGACCAGCCCCAGCATTTT CASSFAGDQPQHF
. TRBJ2-5 . TRBV30 TGTGCCTGGAGTGGGGGTCCCCAAGAGACCCAGTACTTC CAWSGGPQETQYF
many TRBJ1-1 . TRBV11-2 TGTGCCAGCAGCTTAGTAGAGGGGATCACTGAAGCTTTCTTT CASSLVEGITEAFF